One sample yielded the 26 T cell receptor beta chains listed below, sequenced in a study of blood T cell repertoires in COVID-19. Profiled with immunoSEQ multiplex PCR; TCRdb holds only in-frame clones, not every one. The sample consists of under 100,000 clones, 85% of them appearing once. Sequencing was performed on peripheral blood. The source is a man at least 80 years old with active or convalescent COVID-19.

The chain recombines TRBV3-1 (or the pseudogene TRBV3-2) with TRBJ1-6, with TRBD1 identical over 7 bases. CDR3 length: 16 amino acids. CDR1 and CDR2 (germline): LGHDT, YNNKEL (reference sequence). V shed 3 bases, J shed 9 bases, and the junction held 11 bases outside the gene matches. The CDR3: CASSQGTALRFSPLHF. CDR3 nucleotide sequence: TGTGCCAGCAGCCAGGGGACAGCTCTTCGTTTTTCACCCCTCCACTTT.

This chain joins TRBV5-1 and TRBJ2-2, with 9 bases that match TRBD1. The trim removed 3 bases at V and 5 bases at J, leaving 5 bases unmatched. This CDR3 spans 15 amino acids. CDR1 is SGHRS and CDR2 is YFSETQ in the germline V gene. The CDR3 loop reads CASSSGTGNTGELFF. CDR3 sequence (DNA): TGCGCCAGCAGCTCCGGGACAGGGAATACCGGGGAGCTGTTTTTT.

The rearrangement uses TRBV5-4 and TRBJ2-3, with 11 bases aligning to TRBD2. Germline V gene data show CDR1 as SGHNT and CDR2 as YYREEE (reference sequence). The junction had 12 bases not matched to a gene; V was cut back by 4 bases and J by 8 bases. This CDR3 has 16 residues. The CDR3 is CASSRQLAGERVTQYF. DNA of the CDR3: TGTGCCAGCAGCCGTCAACTAGCGGGAGAGCGGGTTACGCAGTATTTT.

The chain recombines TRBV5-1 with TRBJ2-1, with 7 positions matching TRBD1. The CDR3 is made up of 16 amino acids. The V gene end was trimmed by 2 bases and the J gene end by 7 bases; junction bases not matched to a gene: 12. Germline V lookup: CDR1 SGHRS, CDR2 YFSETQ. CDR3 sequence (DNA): TGCGCCAGCAGCTTAACTGTGACAGGGTACTTTAATGAGCAGTTCTTC. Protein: CASSLTVTGYFNEQFF.

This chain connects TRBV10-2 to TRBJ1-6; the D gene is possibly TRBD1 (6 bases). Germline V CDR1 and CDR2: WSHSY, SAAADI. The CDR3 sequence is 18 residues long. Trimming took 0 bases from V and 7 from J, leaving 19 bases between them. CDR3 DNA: TGCGCCAGCAGTGAGTCGGGCAGGGGAATGGATCGGAATTCACCCCTCCACTTT. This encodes CASSESGRGMDRNSPLHF.

The CDR3 DNA follows: TGTGCCAGCAGTGAAGTGCCAGTACAAGAGACCCAGTACTTC. Amino acids: CASSEVPVQETQYF. This chain uses TRBV2 with TRBJ2-5; D is ambiguous. Germline V gene sequence: CDR1 SNHLY, CDR2 FYNNEI. Trimming took off 1 base at V and 2 bases at J, with 8 bases between the two ends. This CDR3 spans 14 amino acids.

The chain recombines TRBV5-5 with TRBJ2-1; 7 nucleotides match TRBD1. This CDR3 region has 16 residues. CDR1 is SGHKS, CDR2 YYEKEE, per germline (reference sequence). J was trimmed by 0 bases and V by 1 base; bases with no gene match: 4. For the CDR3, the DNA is TGTGCCAGCAGCTTGACGACAGGGAGCTCCTACAATGAGCAGTTCTTC. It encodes CASSLTTGSSYNEQFF.

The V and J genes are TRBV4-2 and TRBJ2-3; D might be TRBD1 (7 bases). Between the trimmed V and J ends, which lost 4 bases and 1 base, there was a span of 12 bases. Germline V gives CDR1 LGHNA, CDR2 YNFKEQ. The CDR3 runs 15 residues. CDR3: CASSRQGGGTDTQYF. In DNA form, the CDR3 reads TGTGCCAGCAGCCGTCAGGGGGGTGGCACAGATACGCAGTATTTT.

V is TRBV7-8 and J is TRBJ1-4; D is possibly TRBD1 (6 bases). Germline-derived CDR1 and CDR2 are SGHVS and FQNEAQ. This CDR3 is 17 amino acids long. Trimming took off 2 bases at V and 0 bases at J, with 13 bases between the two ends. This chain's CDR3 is CASSLWGGRATNEKLFF. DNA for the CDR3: TGTGCCAGCAGCTTATGGGGGGGCAGGGCAACTAATGAAAAACTGTTTTTT.

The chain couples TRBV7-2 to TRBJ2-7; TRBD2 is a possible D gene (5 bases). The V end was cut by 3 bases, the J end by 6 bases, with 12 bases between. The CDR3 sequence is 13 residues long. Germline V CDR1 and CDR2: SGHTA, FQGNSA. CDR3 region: CASSFAAGSEQYV. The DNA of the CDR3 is TGTGCCAGCAGCTTCGCGGCGGGCAGCGAGCAGTACGTC.

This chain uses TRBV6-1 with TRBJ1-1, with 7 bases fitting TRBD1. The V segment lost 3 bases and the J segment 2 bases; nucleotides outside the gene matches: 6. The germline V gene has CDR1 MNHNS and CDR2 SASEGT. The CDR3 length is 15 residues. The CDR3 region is CASSDGGQRNTEAFF. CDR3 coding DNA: TGTGCCAGCAGTGACGGGGGACAGAGAAACACTGAAGCTTTCTTT.

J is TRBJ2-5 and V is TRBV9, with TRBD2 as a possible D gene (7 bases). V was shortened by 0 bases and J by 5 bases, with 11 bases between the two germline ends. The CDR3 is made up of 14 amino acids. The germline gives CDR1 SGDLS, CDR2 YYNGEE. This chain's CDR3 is CASSVGGGSETQYF. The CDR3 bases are TGTGCCAGCAGCGTAGGGGGGGGCTCCGAGACCCAGTACTTC.

The CDR3 is CASSIGTGAHEQYV. CDR3 DNA: TGTGCCAGCAGCATAGGGACAGGGGCTCACGAGCAGTACGTC. V gene TRBV11-2 combines with J gene TRBJ2-7, with 10 positions matching TRBD1. CDR3 size: 14 residues. Trimming took 5 bases from V and 5 from J; bases not matched to a gene: 6. Germline V gene lookup returns CDR1 SGHAT and CDR2 FQNNGV.

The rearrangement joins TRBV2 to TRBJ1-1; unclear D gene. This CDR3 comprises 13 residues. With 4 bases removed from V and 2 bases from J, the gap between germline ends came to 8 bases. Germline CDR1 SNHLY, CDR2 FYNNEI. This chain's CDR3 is CASSVARNTEAFF. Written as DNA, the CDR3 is TGTGCCAGCAGTGTTGCGAGAAACACTGAAGCTTTCTTT. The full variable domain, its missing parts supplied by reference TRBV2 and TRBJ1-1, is EPEVTQTPSHQVTQMGQEVILRCVPISNHLYFYWYRQILGQKVEFLVSFYNNEISEKSEIFDDQFSVERPDGSNFTLKIRSTKLEDSAMYFCASSVARNTEAFFGQGTRLTVV.

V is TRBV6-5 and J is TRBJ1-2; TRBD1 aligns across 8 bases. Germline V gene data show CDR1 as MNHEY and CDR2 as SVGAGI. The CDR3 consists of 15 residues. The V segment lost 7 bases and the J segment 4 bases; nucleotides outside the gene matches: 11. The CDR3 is CASTRTGTGSYGYTF. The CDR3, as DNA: TGTGCCAGCACTCGGACCGGGACAGGCTCCTATGGCTACACCTTC.

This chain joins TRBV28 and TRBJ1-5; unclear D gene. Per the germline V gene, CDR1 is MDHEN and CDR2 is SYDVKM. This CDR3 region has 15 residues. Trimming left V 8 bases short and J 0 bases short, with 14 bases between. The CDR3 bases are TGTGCCAGCGAAAGTAGGCGGCGTAGCAATCAGCCCCAGCATTTT. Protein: CASESRRRSNQPQHF.

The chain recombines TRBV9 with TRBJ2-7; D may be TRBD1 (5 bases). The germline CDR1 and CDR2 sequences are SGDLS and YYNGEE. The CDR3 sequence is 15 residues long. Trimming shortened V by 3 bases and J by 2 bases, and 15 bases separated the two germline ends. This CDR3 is CASSDTGPRTYEQYV. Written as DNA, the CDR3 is TGTGCCAGCAGCGATACAGGACCACGCACCTACGAGCAGTACGTC.

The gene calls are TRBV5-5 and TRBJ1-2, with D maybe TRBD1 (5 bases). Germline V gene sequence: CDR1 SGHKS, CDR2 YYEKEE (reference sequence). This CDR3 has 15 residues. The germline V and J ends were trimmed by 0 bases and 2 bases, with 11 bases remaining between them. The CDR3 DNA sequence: TGTGCCAGCAGCTTGGTTGGACACTCAAACTATGGCTACACCTTC. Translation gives CASSLVGHSNYGYTF.

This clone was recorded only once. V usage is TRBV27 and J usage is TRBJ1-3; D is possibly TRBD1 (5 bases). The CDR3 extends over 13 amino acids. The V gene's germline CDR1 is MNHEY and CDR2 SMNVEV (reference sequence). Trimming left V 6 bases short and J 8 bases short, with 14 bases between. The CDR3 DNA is TGTGCCAGCAGGTTTCTGGCGGGGGACACCATATATTTT. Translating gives CASRFLAGDTIYF.

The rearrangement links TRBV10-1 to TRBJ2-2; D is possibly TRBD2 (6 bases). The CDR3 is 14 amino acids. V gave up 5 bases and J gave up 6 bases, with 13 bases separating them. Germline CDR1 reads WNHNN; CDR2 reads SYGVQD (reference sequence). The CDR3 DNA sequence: TGCGCCAGCAGTCCAGGGACTCAACCCGGGGAGCTGTTTTTT. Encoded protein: CASSPGTQPGELFF.

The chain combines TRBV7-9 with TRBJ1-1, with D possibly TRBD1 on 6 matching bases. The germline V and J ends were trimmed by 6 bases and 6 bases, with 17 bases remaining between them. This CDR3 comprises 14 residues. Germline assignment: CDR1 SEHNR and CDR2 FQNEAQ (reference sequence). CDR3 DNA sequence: TGTGCCAGCAGGAAGGACAGCCACCTCGCTGAAGCTTTCTTT. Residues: CASRKDSHLAEAFF. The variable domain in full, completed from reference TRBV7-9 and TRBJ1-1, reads DTGVSQNPRHKITKRGQNVTFRCDPISEHNRLYWYRQTLGQGPEFLTYFQNEAQLEKSRLLSDRFSAERPKGSFSTLEIQRTEQGDSAMYLCASRKDSHLAEAFFGQGTRLTVV.

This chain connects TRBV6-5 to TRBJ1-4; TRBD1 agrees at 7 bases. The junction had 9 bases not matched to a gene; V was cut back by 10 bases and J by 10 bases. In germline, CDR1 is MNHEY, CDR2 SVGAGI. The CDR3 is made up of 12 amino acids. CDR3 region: CATNPTGSKLFF. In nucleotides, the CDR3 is TGTGCCACAAACCCGACAGGGTCAAAACTGTTTTTT.

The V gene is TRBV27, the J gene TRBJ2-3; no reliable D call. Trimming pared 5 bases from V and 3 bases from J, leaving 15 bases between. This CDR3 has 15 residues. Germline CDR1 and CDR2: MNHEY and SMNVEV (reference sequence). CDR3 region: CASSLYRGGTDTQYF. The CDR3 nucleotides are TGTGCCAGCAGTCTTTACCGCGGTGGGACAGATACGCAGTATTTT.

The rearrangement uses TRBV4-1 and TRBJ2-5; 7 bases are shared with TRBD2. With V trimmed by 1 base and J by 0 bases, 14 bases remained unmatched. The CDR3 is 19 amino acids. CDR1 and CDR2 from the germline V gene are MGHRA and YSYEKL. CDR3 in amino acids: CASSQAWGGAGANQETQYF. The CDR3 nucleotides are TGCGCCAGCAGCCAAGCGTGGGGAGGGGCGGGAGCAAACCAAGAGACCCAGTACTTC.

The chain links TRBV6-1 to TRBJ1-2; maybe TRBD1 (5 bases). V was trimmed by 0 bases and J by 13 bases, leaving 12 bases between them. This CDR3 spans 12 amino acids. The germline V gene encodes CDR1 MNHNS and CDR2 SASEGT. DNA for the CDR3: TGTGCCAGCAGTGAAGCCCAGGGCCCTTCCACCTTC. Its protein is CASSEAQGPSTF.

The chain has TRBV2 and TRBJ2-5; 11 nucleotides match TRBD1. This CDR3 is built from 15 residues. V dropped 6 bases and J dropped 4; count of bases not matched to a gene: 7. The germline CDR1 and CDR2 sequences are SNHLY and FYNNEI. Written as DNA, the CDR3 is TGTGCCAGCAGGGTGGACAGGGGGCGAGTAGAGACCCAGTACTTC. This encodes CASRVDRGRVETQYF. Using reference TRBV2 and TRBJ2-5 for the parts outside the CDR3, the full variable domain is EPEVTQTPSHQVTQMGQEVILRCVPISNHLYFYWYRQILGQKVEFLVSFYNNEISEKSEIFDDQFSVERPDGSNFTLKIRSTKLEDSAMYFCASRVDRGRVETQYFGPGTRLLVL.